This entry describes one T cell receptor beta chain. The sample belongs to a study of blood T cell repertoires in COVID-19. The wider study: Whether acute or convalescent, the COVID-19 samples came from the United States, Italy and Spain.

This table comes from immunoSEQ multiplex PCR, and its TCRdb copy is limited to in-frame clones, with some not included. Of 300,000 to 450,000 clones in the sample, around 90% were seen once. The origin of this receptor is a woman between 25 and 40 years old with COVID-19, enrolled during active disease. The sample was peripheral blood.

The CDR3 region has the DNA TGTGCCAGCAGCTTAGGGGCCAGTACTGAAGCTTTCTTT. The encoded protein is CASSLGASTEAFF. The chain joins TRBV7-2 to TRBJ1-1; D not certain. Germline-derived CDR1 and CDR2 are SGHTA and FQGNSA. V was shortened by 1 base and J by 5 bases, with 8 bases between the two germline ends. The CDR3 length is 13 residues.